The clone carrying this T cell receptor beta chain has a handful of counts. Its target is not known. The sample originates from a study of cytomegalovirus exposure and HLA in healthy donors. Study as a whole: About 180 million T cells yielded 100 million to 130 million unique TCR beta sequences, as an earlier analysis found. The study, taken as a whole, reports: According to the study, approximately 150 TCR beta chains were cytomegalovirus-associated. Accounts indicate the classifier identified cytomegalovirus status with strong specificity and sensitivity. Immune exposure information available was restricted to CMV serostatus.

Primers for the PCR totalled 60 Vbeta and 13 Jbeta. Sequencing was performed with immunoSEQ multiplex PCR; in TCRdb, only in-frame clones are kept and a portion is missing. Among about 110,000 clones listed, 74% were seen once. This CDR3 spans 12 amino acids. Germline V gene sequence: CDR1 SGHAT, CDR2 FQNNGV. Trimming took 3 bases from V and 2 from J, leaving 4 bases between them. This receptor was taken from a man between 45 and 60 years old in good health and CMV-seropositive. Sequencing was carried out using PBMCs. The chain recombines TRBV11-2 with TRBJ2-5; no clear D gene. CDR3 nucleotide sequence: TGTGCCAGCAGCTTCCAACAAGAGACCCAGTACTTC. Amino acid sequence: CASSFQQETQYF. Drawing the rest from reference TRBV11-2 and TRBJ2-5, the complete variable domain is EAGVAQSPRYKIIEKRQSVAFWCNPISGHATLYWYQQILGQGPKLLIQFQNNGVVDDSQLPKDRFSAERLKGVDSTLKIQPAKLEDSAVYLCASSFQQETQYFGPGTRLLVL.